Below, one T cell receptor (beta chain) is given with its context. What it recognizes is unknown. The time point denotes: week 23, last vaccination. It was 300 ug of mutant IDH1 20-mer peptide that made up each vaccine dose, given with topical imiquimod. These data belong to a study of a mutant IDH1 vaccine in newly diagnosed glioma. Whole-study context: Following radiotherapy alone, or alongside temozolomide cycles, vaccination was started after an interval of 4-6 weeks. Those enrolled had earlier been treated with radiotherapy, temozolomide, or both, mostly both.

Whole-study results and caveats: Changes in the top peripheral T cell clonotypes seemingly had no bearing on pseudoprogression.

The CDR3 contains 15 residues. The ends lost 2 bases at V and 8 bases at J; junction bases unmatched: 8. Germline V gives CDR1 SGHNT, CDR2 YYREEE (reference sequence). Sequencing was performed with immunoSEQ multiplex PCR; in TCRdb, only in-frame clones are kept and a portion is missing. The table records 35,000 to 50,000 clones, approximately 84% of them present only once. This specimen consisted of PBMCs, obtained from a glioma patient whose treatment included an IDH1 peptide vaccine. The receptor was isolated from a woman aged 18-29 years with glioma. Some clones in this sample may be carry-over from other donors' samples. The chain carries TRBV5-4 and TRBJ2-4, with 9 bases matching TRBD1. The CDR3 region is CASSLPGQGGDIQYF. The DNA of the CDR3 is TGTGCCAGCAGCTTACCGGGACAGGGAGGGGACATTCAGTACTTC.